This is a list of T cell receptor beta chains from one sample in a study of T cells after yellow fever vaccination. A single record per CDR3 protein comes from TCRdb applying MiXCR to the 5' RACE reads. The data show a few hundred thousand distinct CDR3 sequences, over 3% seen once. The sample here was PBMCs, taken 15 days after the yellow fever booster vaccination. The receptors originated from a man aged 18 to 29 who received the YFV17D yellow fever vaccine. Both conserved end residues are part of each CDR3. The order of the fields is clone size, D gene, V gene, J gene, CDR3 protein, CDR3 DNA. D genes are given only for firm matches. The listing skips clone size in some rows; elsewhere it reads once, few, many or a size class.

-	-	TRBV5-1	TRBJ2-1	CASSLGWDSNEQFF	TGCGCCAGCAGCTTGGGTTGGGATTCGAATGAGCAGTTCTTC
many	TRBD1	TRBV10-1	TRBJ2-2	CASSEFSGQGNTGELFF	TGCGCCAGCAGTGAGTTCTCGGGACAGGGGAACACCGGGGAGCTGTTTTTT
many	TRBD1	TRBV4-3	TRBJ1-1	CASSDGTANTEAFF	TGCGCCAGCAGTGACGGGACAGCGAACACTGAAGCTTTCTTT
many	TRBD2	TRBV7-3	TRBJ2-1	CASSAQPPGLAGNNEQFF	TGTGCCAGCAGCGCCCAACCGCCCGGACTAGCGGGGAACAATGAGCAGTTCTTC
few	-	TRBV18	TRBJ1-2	CASSPSAGESGYTF	TGTGCCAGCTCACCATCTGCGGGGGAGAGTGGCTACACCTTC
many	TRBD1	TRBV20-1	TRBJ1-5	CSALQGNQPQHF	TGCAGTGCTCTACAGGGGAATCAGCCCCAGCATTTT
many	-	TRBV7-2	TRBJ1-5	CASSQQGSGQPQHF	TGTGCCAGCAGCCAACAGGGAAGCGGTCAGCCCCAGCATTTT
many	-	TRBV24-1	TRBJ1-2	CATSDLDSRYGYTF	TGTGCCACCAGTGATCTCGACAGTCGCTATGGCTACACCTTC
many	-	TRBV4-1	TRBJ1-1	CASSHQGGSWPEAFF	TGCGCCAGCAGCCACCAGGGTGGTTCGTGGCCTGAAGCTTTCTTT
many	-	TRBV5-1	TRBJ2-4	CASSPRTVGIQNIQYF	TGCGCCAGCAGCCCGCGGACAGTTGGCATTCAAAACATTCAGTACTTC
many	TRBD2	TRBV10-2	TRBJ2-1	CASRPTSGGPRYNEQFF	TGCGCCAGCAGACCCACTAGCGGGGGGCCCCGATACAATGAGCAGTTCTTC
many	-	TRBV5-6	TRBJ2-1	CASSFEGTRGIYNEQFF	TGTGCCAGCAGCTTCGAGGGGACAAGGGGGATTTACAATGAGCAGTTCTTC
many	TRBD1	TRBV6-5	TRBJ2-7	CASSYDRGPYEQYF	TGTGCCAGCAGTTACGACAGGGGACCCTACGAGCAGTACTTC
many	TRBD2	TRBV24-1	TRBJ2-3	CATSDSTSGETPYF	TGTGCCACCAGTGATTCGACTAGCGGGGAGACTCCGTATTTT
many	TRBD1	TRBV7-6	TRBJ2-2	CASSFRSHQGDNTGELFF	TGTGCCAGCAGCTTCCGGAGTCATCAGGGGGATAACACCGGGGAGCTGTTTTTT
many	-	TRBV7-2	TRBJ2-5	CASSLASKETQYF	TGTGCCAGCAGCTTGGCTAGCAAAGAGACCCAGTACTTC
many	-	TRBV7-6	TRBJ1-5	CASSQDRNNQPQHF	TGTGCCAGCAGCCAAGACAGAAACAATCAGCCCCAGCATTTT
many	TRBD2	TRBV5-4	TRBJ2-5	CASSLARDYFQETQYF	TGTGCCAGCAGCTTGGCTCGGGACTACTTTCAAGAGACCCAGTACTTC
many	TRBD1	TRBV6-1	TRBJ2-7	CASDRTGEKQYF	TGTGCCAGCGATCGGACAGGGGAAAAGCAGTACTTC
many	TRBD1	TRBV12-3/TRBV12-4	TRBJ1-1	CASSSRDRGSEAFF	TGTGCCAGCAGTTCCCGAGACAGGGGGTCTGAAGCTTTCTTT
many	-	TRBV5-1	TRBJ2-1	CASSLAVLSYNEQFF	TGCGCCAGCTCCTTAGCGGTCCTCTCCTACAATGAGCAGTTCTTC
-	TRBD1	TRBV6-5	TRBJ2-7	CASSPLRDRGLEQYF	TGTGCCAGCAGCCCCCTCAGGGACAGGGGCCTCGAGCAGTACTTC
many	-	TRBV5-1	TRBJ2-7	CASSLVSGYSYEQYF	TGCGCCAGCAGCTTGGTAAGCGGTTACTCCTACGAGCAGTACTTC
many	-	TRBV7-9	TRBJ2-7	CASTLGRTYEQYF	TGTGCCAGCACCCTAGGGCGGACCTACGAGCAGTACTTC
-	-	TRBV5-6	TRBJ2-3	CATSSLADTQYF	TGTGCCACCAGTTCGTTGGCAGATACGCAGTATTTT
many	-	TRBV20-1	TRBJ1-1	CSAITAGLNTEAFF	TGCAGTGCCATTACAGCGGGGTTGAACACTGAAGCTTTCTTT
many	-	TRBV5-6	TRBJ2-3	CASGTPGGDTQYF	TGTGCCAGCGGGACCCCGGGTGGGGATACGCAGTATTTT
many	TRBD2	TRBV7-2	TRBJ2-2	CASRWTSGGTGELFF	TGTGCCAGCAGATGGACTAGCGGAGGCACCGGGGAGCTGTTTTTT
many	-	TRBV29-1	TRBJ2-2	CSVATANTGELFF	TGCAGCGTTGCCACAGCTAACACCGGGGAGCTGTTTTTT
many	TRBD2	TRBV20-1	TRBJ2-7	CSAPPGGANEQYF	TGCAGTGCCCCTCCCGGGGGGGCCAACGAGCAGTACTTC
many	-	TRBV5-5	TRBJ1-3	CASSLELTNSGNTIYF	TGTGCCAGCAGCTTGGAACTGACGAACTCTGGAAACACCATATATTTT
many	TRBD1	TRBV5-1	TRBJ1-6	CASSPGTGSSPLHF	TGCGCCAGCAGCCCCGGGACAGGGAGTTCACCCCTCCACTTT
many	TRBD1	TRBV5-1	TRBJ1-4	CASSLDPGQGNEKLFF	TGCGCCAGCAGCTTGGATCCGGGACAGGGGAATGAAAAACTGTTTTTT
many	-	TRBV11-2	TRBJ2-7	CASSYRQDWSSYEQYF	TGTGCCAGCAGCTATAGACAGGATTGGAGCTCCTACGAGCAGTACTTC
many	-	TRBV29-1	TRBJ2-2	CSVPGSYTGELFF	TGCAGCGTTCCGGGGAGCTACACCGGGGAGCTGTTTTTT
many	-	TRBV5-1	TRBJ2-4	CASSLDVGGQDIQYF	TGCGCCAGCAGCTTGGATGTCGGGGGCCAGGACATTCAGTACTTC
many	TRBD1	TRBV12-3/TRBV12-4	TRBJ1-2	CASSWTGYGYTF	TGTGCCAGCAGTTGGACAGGATATGGCTACACCTTC
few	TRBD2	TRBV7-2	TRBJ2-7	CASSRIAGSSYEQYF	TGTGCCAGCAGCCGGATAGCGGGGAGCTCCTACGAGCAGTACTTC
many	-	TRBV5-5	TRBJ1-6	CASSSTTSPLHF	TGTGCCAGCAGCTCTACTACTTCACCCCTCCACTTT
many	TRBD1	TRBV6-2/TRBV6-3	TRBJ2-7	CASSSGTESYEQYF	TGTGCCAGCAGTTCCGGGACAGAGAGCTACGAGCAGTACTTC
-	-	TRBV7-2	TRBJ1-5	CASSLTHESNQPQHF	TGTGCCAGCAGCTTAACCCATGAGAGCAATCAGCCCCAGCATTTT
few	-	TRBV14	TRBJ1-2	CASSPYGGWGYTF	TGTGCCAGCAGCCCCTATGGGGGCTGGGGCTACACCTTC
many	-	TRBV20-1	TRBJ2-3	CSARDHSADTQYF	TGCAGTGCCCGGGACCATTCGGCGGATACGCAGTATTTT
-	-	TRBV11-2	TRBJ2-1	CASRPTARKGNEQFF	TGTGCCAGCAGGCCTACAGCGAGGAAGGGCAATGAGCAGTTCTTC
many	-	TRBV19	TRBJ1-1	CASWIRPGHEAFF	TGTGCCAGTTGGATTCGACCTGGACATGAAGCTTTCTTT
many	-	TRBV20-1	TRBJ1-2	CSASPSNKSPGYGYTF	TGCAGTGCTAGTCCTTCCAATAAAAGTCCAGGGTATGGCTACACCTTC
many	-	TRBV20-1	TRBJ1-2	CSASSGADYGYTF	TGCAGTGCTAGCTCAGGGGCGGACTATGGCTACACCTTC
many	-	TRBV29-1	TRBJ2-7	CSVDSQGEQYF	TGCAGCGTTGACTCACAGGGCGAGCAGTACTTC
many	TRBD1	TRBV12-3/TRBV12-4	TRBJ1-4	CASSRGQLIEKLFF	TGTGCCAGCAGCCGGGGACAGTTAATCGAAAAACTGTTTTTT
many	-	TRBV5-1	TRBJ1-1	CASSPREGMNTEAFF	TGCGCCAGCAGCCCGCGGGAGGGGATGAACACTGAAGCTTTCTTT
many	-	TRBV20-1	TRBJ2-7	CSAYEDPRPYEQYF	TGCAGTGCTTACGAAGACCCACGTCCCTACGAGCAGTACTTC
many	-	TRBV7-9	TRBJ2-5	CASSHREEQETQYF	TGTGCCAGCAGCCACAGGGAGGAACAAGAGACCCAGTACTTC
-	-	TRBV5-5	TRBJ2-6	CASTSGWVNVLTF	TGTGCCAGCACTTCAGGATGGGTCAACGTCCTGACTTTC
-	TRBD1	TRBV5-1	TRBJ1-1	CASSEYNRGSNTEAFF	TGCGCCAGCAGCGAATACAACAGGGGGTCGAACACTGAAGCTTTCTTT
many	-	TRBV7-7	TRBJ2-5	CASSRDRQETQYF	TGTGCCAGCAGCCGGGACCGTCAAGAGACCCAGTACTTC
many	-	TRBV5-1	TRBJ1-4	CASSLGTVVNEKLFF	TGCGCCAGCAGCTTGGGGACAGTCGTTAATGAAAAACTGTTTTTT
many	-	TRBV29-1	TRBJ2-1	CSVESWDNEQFF	TGCAGCGTTGAAAGTTGGGACAATGAGCAGTTCTTC
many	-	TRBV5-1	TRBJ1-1	CASSPAVEAFF	TGCGCCAGCAGCCCGGCGGTTGAAGCTTTCTTT
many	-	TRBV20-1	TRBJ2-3	CSAKRLTGNTQYF	TGCAGTGCTAAGAGGCTGACCGGGAATACGCAGTATTTT
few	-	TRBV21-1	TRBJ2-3	CASTLFDRGRDPDTQYF	TGTGCCAGCACCCTATTCGACAGGGGGCGAGACCCAGATACGCAGTATTTT